These T cell receptor beta chains were read from a single sample in a study of blood T cell repertoires in COVID-19. Sequencing used immunoSEQ multiplex PCR; TCRdb keeps in-frame clones, though not all of them. The sample records some 100,000 clones, just under 85% being singletons. Sequencing input: peripheral blood. The receptors were sampled from a middle-aged man with active or convalescent COVID-19. CDR3s include the opening cysteine and the closing phenylalanine or tryptophan. A D gene is named only where the DNA matches it firmly. Expanded clones are given a class, and other clones once, few, many or no size at all.

v_gene,j_gene,abundance,d_gene,CDR3aa,CDR3nt
TRBV7-2,TRBJ2-7,.,.,CASSFSRNEQYF,TGTGCCAGCAGCTTCTCCAGAAACGAGCAGTACTTC
TRBV18,TRBJ2-1,.,TRBD2,CASSPFGTSGANNEQFF,TGTGCCAGCTCACCGTTCGGGACTAGCGGAGCCAACAATGAGCAGTTCTTC
TRBV24-1,TRBJ2-5,.,.,CATSDTIQGQETQYF,TGTGCCACCAGTGATACTATACAGGGCCAAGAGACCCAGTACTTC
TRBV4-1,TRBJ1-2,.,TRBD1,CASSPVTGKGYGYTF,TGCGCCAGCAGCCCTGTGACAGGGAAGGGCTATGGCTACACCTTC
TRBV5-1,TRBJ1-1,.,.,CASSTQGGNTEAFF,TGCGCCAGCAGCACACAGGGCGGGAACACTGAAGCTTTCTTT
TRBV6-1,TRBJ2-7,once,TRBD2,CASSEAILAGAAEQYF,TGTGCCAGCAGTGAAGCCATTCTAGCGGGAGCCGCCGAGCAGTACTTC
TRBV4-1,TRBJ2-1,.,.,CASSQERGSSYNEQFF,TGCGCCAGCAGCCAAGAGAGGGGGAGCTCCTACAATGAGCAGTTCTTC
TRBV11-3,TRBJ2-3,.,.,CASSLLLGDTQYF,TGTGCCAGCAGCTTACTCCTCGGGGATACGCAGTATTTT
TRBV9,TRBJ1-1,.,.,CASSPRQALSTEAFF,TGTGCCAGCAGCCCCCGACAGGCGCTTAGCACTGAAGCTTTCTTT
TRBV5-8,TRBJ2-6,.,.,CASSSGQSGANVLTF,TGTGCCAGCAGCTCAGGACAGTCTGGGGCCAACGTCCTGACTTTC
TRBV10-3,TRBJ2-2,few,TRBD1,CAIRKGGNTGELFF,TGTGCCATCCGTAAAGGGGGCAACACCGGGGAGCTGTTTTTT
TRBV28,TRBJ2-7,few,.,CASRRGASYEQYF,TGTGCCAGCAGGCGCGGGGCCTCCTACGAGCAGTACTTC
TRBV25-1,TRBJ1-1,.,TRBD1,CASSEGRRGLLSEAFF,TGTGCCAGCAGTGAAGGTCGCAGGGGGCTCCTCTCCGAAGCTTTCTTT
TRBV4-1,TRBJ2-3,.,.,CASSRSQRGSADTQYF,TGCGCCAGCAGCCGCTCCCAACGAGGGAGCGCAGATACGCAGTATTTT
TRBV7-9,TRBJ1-4,few,.,CASSLGSGPTTNEKLFF,TGTGCCAGCAGCTTAGGGTCAGGGCCTACAACTAATGAAAAACTGTTTTTT
TRBV9,TRBJ2-7,.,.,CASSSFGGSYEQYF,TGTGCCAGTTCTTCCTTTGGGGGGTCCTACGAGCAGTACTTC
TRBV12-3/TRBV12-4,TRBJ2-1,once,TRBD1,CASSLVATGRQFF,TGTGCCAGCAGTTTAGTGGCGACAGGGAGGCAGTTCTTC
TRBV7-9,TRBJ1-1,.,.,CASSFQLLNTEAFF,TGTGCCAGCAGCTTTCAACTCTTGAACACTGAAGCTTTCTTT
TRBV7-3,TRBJ1-1,.,.,CASSLTSSTEAFF,TGTGCCAGCAGCTTAACCTCGAGTACTGAAGCTTTCTTT
TRBV11-2,TRBJ1-1,.,.,CASSKTGHLNTEAFF,TGTGCCAGCAGCAAGACGGGACACCTGAACACTGAAGCTTTCTTT
TRBV2,TRBJ2-6,.,.,CASSEGGVSGANVLTF,TGTGCCAGCAGTGAAGGGGGGGTCTCTGGGGCCAACGTCCTGACTTTC
TRBV12-5,TRBJ2-1,.,.,CASGFRYSSNNEQFF,TGTGCTAGTGGTTTCCGGTACAGTTCGAACAATGAGCAGTTCTTC
TRBV28,TRBJ2-1,.,TRBD1,CASRGTGGNDEQFF,TGTGCCAGCAGAGGGACAGGGGGTAACGATGAGCAGTTCTTC
TRBV30,TRBJ2-2,.,TRBD1,CAWSGTAGELFF,TGTGCCTGGAGCGGGACAGCCGGGGAGCTGTTTTTT
TRBV27,TRBJ2-7,.,.,CASSLSEAGVSYEQYF,TGTGCCAGCAGTTTATCCGAAGCGGGTGTATCCTACGAGCAGTACTTC
TRBV10-3,TRBJ2-2,once,.,CAISLHPTNTGELFF,TGTGCCATCAGTTTACACCCGACGAACACCGGGGAGCTGTTTTTT
TRBV25-1,TRBJ1-2,.,.,CASSQTIGGGYTF,TGTGCCAGCAGTCAAACGATCGGGGGTGGCTACACCTTC
TRBV10-1,TRBJ2-2,once,TRBD1,CASSEGRGRAGELFF,TGCGCCAGCAGTGAGGGCAGGGGGCGAGCCGGGGAGCTGTTTTTT
TRBV7-3,TRBJ2-1,.,.,CASSLQGAQNEQFF,TGTGCCAGCAGCTTACAAGGGGCGCAAAATGAGCAGTTCTTC
TRBV28,TRBJ2-5,once,.,CASSLFSLAETQYF,TGTGCCAGCAGTTTATTTAGTCTCGCGGAGACCCAGTACTTC
TRBV28,TRBJ1-1,.,.,CASSSVSTEAFF,TGTGCCAGCAGTTCCGTATCCACTGAAGCTTTCTTT
TRBV28,TRBJ1-5,once,.,CASSSGHRDQPQHF,TGTGCCAGCAGTTCGGGACACCGAGACCAGCCCCAGCATTTT
TRBV6-6,TRBJ2-1,few,TRBD2,CASSRKVPFDVLAGENEQFF,TGTGCCAGCAGCCGAAAAGTGCCATTCGATGTTCTAGCGGGAGAGAATGAGCAGTTCTTC
TRBV28,TRBJ2-7,few,TRBD1,CASTTPGTGSYEQYF,TGTGCCAGCACCACCCCCGGGACAGGGAGCTACGAGCAGTACTTC
TRBV24-1,TRBJ2-4,.,TRBD1,CATSDTRQGAAQAKNIQYF,TGTGCCACCAGTGACACGAGACAGGGGGCGGCCCAGGCCAAAAACATTCAGTACTTC